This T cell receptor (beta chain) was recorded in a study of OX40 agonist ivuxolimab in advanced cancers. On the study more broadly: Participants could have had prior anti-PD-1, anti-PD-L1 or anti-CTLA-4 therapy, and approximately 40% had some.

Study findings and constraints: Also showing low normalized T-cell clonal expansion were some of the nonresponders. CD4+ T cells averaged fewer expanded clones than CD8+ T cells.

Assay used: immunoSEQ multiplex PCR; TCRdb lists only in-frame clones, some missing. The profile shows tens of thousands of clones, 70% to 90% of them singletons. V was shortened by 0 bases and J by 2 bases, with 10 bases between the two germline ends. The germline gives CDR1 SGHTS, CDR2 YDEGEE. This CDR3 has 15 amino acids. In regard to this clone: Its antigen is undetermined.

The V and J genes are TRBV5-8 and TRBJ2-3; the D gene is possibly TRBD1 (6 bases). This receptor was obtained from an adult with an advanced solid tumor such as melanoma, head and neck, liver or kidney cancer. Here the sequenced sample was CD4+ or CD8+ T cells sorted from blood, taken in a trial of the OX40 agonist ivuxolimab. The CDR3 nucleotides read TGTGCCAGCAGCTTGGGACAGGCTATCACAGATACGCAGTATTTT. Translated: CASSLGQAITDTQYF.